This paragraph reports one T cell receptor beta chain. This entry is derived from a study of T cell responses to AZD1222 COVID-19 vaccine. V lost 6 bases and J lost 9, with 17 bases in between. This CDR3 contains 13 residues. Germline values: CDR1 MNHEY, CDR2 SMNVEV (reference sequence). TCRdb's copy holds only in-frame clones and misses some; the assay was immunoSEQ multiplex PCR. Among approximately 120,000 clones, around 93% were seen once, and the ten largest hold 7% to 9%. This material consisted of peripheral blood, taken on day 0 of AZD1222 vaccination. The chain employs TRBV27 and TRBJ1-2; no clear D. The TCR comes from an adult in good health. CDR3 region: CASRATGEGSYTF. The CDR3 DNA reads TGTGCCAGCAGAGCGACTGGAGAAGGGAGCTACACCTTC.